The 8 T cell receptor beta chains reported below all come from one sample, sequenced in a study of T-cell reconstitution after alpha-beta-depleted transplantation in children. During its preparation, the TCRbeta library received unique molecular identifiers. TCRdb passed the PCR reads through MiXCR, listing each CDR3 protein once. The sample consists of some 220,000 distinct CDR3 sequences, around 9.6% of them appearing once. The input for sequencing was PBMCs from the stem cell graft donor, taken from the stem cell graft. These receptors all come from a human donor who donated a stem cell graft to a child with acute lymphoblastic leukemia.

This clonotype was seen more than once but under ten times. This chain connects TRBV9 to TRBJ1-2; 8 bases agree with TRBD1. The CDR3 covers 14 residues. CDR1 is SGDLS and CDR2 is YYNGEE in the germline V gene. V shed 0 bases and J 3 bases; nucleotides not matched to a gene: 1. CDR3 protein: CASSVAGQDYGYTF. The CDR3 nucleotides read TGTGCCAGCAGCGTAGCGGGACAGGACTATGGCTACACCTTC.

The chain couples TRBV7-9 to TRBJ2-3, with 9 bases identical to TRBD2. V shed 5 bases and J 1 base; nucleotides not matched to a gene: 4. Germline CDR1 and CDR2: SEHNR and FQNEAQ (reference sequence). There are 15 residues in the CDR3. The CDR3 DNA reads as TGTGCCAGCAGCACACTAGCGGGCCGCACAGATACGCAGTATTTT. It yields the protein CASSTLAGRTDTQYF.

This clonotype was observed a few times. The rearrangement uses TRBV5-6 and TRBJ1-2; tentatively, D is TRBD1 (5 bases). Germline loops: CDR1 SGHDT, CDR2 YYEEEE. This CDR3 contains 13 residues. V lost 6 bases and J lost 1, with 10 bases in between. The CDR3 region has the DNA TGTGCCAGCATTACAGGAGATAACTATGGCTACACCTTC. Translating it yields CASITGDNYGYTF.

This clonotype was counted at least ten times. The rearrangement uses TRBV15 and TRBJ2-5; D is tentatively TRBD1 or TRBD2 (5 bases each). Germline V lookup: CDR1 LNHNV, CDR2 YYDKDF (reference sequence). The CDR3 runs to 15 residues. The V end was cut by 0 bases, the J end by 7 bases, with 15 bases between. DNA of the CDR3: TGTGCCACCAGCAGAGATAGGGGACCTGGGGGGACCCAGTACTTC. As protein: CATSRDRGPGGTQYF.

In its sample, this clonotype was seen a few times. CDR3 in amino acids: CASRNSPATVYEQYF. CDR3 nucleotides: TGTGCCAGCCGGAACAGCCCTGCGACTGTTTACGAGCAGTACTTC. The chain recombines TRBV6-2 or TRBV6-3 with TRBJ2-7; D unresolved. CDR1 MNHEY and CDR2 SVGEGT come from the germline V gene. There are 15 residues in the CDR3. V lost 8 bases, J lost 4 bases, and 21 bases lay in between.

The chain carries TRBV12-3 or TRBV12-4 and TRBJ1-1; possibly TRBD1 for D (6 bases). The V end lost 6 bases, the J end lost 10 bases, and 15 bases lay between the germline ends. The CDR3 extends over 12 amino acids. The CDR3 sequence: CASRKTGSAAFF. CDR3 DNA: TGTGCCAGCAGGAAAACAGGGTCGGCAGCTTTCTTT.

V usage is TRBV7-9 and J usage is TRBJ2-1, with 12 positions matching TRBD2. CDR1 and CDR2 from the germline V gene are SEHNR and FQNEAQ (reference sequence). V dropped 5 bases and J dropped 6; count of bases not matched to a gene: 8. The CDR3 runs to 16 residues. The CDR3 sequence is CASSDRTSGAFNEQFF. The CDR3 DNA reads TGTGCCAGCAGCGATCGGACTAGCGGGGCCTTCAATGAGCAGTTCTTC.

This clonotype was detected a few times. The rearrangement joins TRBV6-5 to TRBJ2-5; D possibly corresponds to TRBD2 (6 bases). The V end was cut by 6 bases, the J end by 5 bases, with 13 bases between. The CDR3 runs 13 residues. Germline loops: CDR1 MNHEY, CDR2 SVGAGI. The CDR3 coding sequence is TGTGCCAGCAGAGTTCCGGGGGTGGAGACCCAGTACTTC. It codes for CASRVPGVETQYF.